The T cell receptor beta chain under discussion was sequenced for a study of CD8 T cells in Susac syndrome. Germline V gene lookup returns CDR1 GTSNPN and CDR2 SVGIG (reference sequence). Trimming pared 5 bases from V and 4 bases from J, leaving 14 bases between. The length of the CDR3 is 14 residues. TEMRA cells underwent FACS enrichment and CD8+ and CD4+ T cells underwent negative isolation. RNA totalling roughly 0.45 to 1 ug underwent reverse transcription with random hexamers. A single record per CDR3 protein comes from TCRdb applying MiXCR to the immunoSEQ multiplex PCR reads. Here the sample spans about 300,000 distinct CDR3 sequences, about 91% being singletons.

V and J are TRBV30 and TRBJ2-2; possible D gene TRBD2, 5 bases. The sample taken for sequencing was CD4+ T cells from PBMCs. This TCR was recovered from a human donor with multiple sclerosis. The CDR3 loop is CAWGPKGSTGELFF. In nucleotides, the CDR3 is TGTGCCTGGGGTCCTAAAGGGAGCACCGGGGAGCTGTTTTTT.